This TCR beta chain was captured by sequencing in a study of T cell responses to AZD1222 COVID-19 vaccine (dated by TCRdb to the early 2020s). Study-wide context: TCR sequencing covered 230 or so trial participants: 200 to 220 given two doses of AZD1222 and approximately 25 given two doses of MenACWY control vaccine. Trial participants were enrolled by age into subgroups of 18-55, 56-69 and 70-plus years, and around 150, 28 and 57 TCR-sequenced participants, respectively, were included in these subgroups.

The CDR3 regions of human TCRbeta chains were analyzed by immunosequencing. On the study's bioinformatics: Repertoire TCRs were checked for matches against a reference library of SARS-CoV-2-specific TCRs that had been generated using the MIRA antigen-specificity platform. Breadth meant the fraction of unique TCRs that were SARS-CoV-2-associated, whereas depth meant the fraction of total T cells that were SARS-CoV-2-associated. Using the MIRA data, every spike-specific TCR was mapped to the spike region that the TCR reacted to and assigned to either a CD4 or a CD8 class. Log10-transformed breadth and depth values were compared by one-way ANOVA with Sidak's multiple comparisons tests. This is the immuneACCESS table as TCRdb keeps it, with only in-frame sequences that have V and J called. A part of the clones is gone; compared with another copy, unresolved V genes explain less than half, and the rest is unexplained. That table supplies the V and J calls and clone size; D and trimming were determined from the DNA. Recorded for this sample are about 160,000 clones; approximately 91% of them occurred a single time. 3% to 4% of the sample goes to the ten largest clones.

The investigation overall reported the following: After two AZD1222 doses, spike-specific TCR breadth and depth were significantly higher than at day 0 and than in MenACWY recipients. The vaccine-associated CD4 TCRs covered the entire spike protein, and the dominant responses fell in regions 160-218 and 743-854. Nearly half of unique spike-specific TCRs reportedly recognized epitopes outside regions mutated in the B.1.351 and B.1.1.7 variants. Participants were mostly white British and included more females than males, and it was suggested by the authors that clonal diversity may have been underestimated. Conclusions about previously exposed vaccinees were limited because only a handful of AZD1222 recipients were SARS-CoV-2 seropositive at baseline. In the small 56-69-year group, the increase in depth fell short of significance, most likely because of low power. No day 14 peak-response samples were available, so repertoires were characterized only after the peak T cell response.

For this clone: Its antigen is currently not known. Per-nucleotide qualities are absent, and no much larger clonotype sits a single base away.

The label giving this sample's time point can be read as: about 28 days (+/-7) after the second vaccine dose. Because spike-specific TCR depth and breadth did not differ between the two schedules, AZD1222 recipients who got a second dose at roughly 4 weeks were pooled with those who got a second dose at roughly 12 weeks. The vaccinee samples were drawn from two UK trials, COV001 and COV002, one of which was a single-blind randomized controlled phase 2/3 trial testing AZD1222 (ChAdOx1 nCoV-19) in healthy adults. For TCRbeta chain sequencing, PBMC samples from trial participants were taken at day 0 and at day 28 after the second dose. V is pared back by 6 bases and J by 2 bases, with 16 bases lying between the germline termini. The cysteine opens and the phenylalanine closes a CDR3 of 15 amino acids. The kept DNA is CDR3 alone, 45 bases in frame from the first base. Taken from the germline V gene (reference sequence), the CDR1 and CDR2 loops are MNHEY and SMNVEV.

The chain uses TRBV27 and TRBJ1-2; 6 matching bases give a weak D call of TRBD1. The origin of this receptor is an adult who received the AZD1222 COVID-19 vaccine. Sequenced here: peripheral blood, sampled 28 days after the second AZD1222 dose. Here is the DNA: TGTGCCAGCAGGAAAACAGGGTTTTCGAACTATGGCTACACCTTC. Translated, it gives CASRKTGFSNYGYTF.